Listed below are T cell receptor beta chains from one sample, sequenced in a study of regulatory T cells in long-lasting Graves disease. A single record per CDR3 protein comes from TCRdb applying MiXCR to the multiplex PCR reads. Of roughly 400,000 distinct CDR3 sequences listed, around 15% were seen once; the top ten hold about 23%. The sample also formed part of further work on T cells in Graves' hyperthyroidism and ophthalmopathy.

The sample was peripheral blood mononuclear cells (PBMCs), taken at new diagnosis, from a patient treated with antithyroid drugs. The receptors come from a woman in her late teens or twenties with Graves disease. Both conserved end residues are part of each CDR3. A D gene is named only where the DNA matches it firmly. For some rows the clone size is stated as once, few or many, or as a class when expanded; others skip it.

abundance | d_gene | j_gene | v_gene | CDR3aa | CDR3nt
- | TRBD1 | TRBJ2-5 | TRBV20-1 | CSARWTGETQYF | TGCAGTGCTAGGTGGACAGGAGAGACCCAGTACTTC
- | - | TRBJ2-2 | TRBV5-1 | CASSETRGGGELFF | TGCGCCAGCAGCGAGACCAGGGGTGGCGGGGAGCTGTTTTTT
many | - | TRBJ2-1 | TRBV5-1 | CASSFGKVYNEQFF | TGCGCCAGCAGCTTTGGGAAGGTCTACAATGAGCAGTTCTTC
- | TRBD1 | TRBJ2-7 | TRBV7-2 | CASSPLSTGGVYEQYF | TGTGCCAGCAGCCCCCTCTCAACAGGGGGCGTTTACGAGCAGTACTTC
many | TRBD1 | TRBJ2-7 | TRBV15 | CATTTGVGYEQYF | TGTGCCACCACGACAGGGGTGGGGTACGAGCAGTACTTC
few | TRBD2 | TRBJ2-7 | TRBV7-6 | CASSLSYREESYEQYF | TGTGCCAGCAGCTTATCTTACCGGGAGGAGTCCTACGAGCAGTACTTC
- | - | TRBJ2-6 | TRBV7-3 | CASSLGHHSGANVLTF | TGTGCCAGCAGCTTAGGTCACCACTCTGGGGCCAACGTCCTGACTTTC
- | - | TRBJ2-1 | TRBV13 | CASSPPARTSYNEQFF | TGTGCCAGCAGCCCACCAGCCCGAACCTCCTACAATGAGCAGTTCTTC
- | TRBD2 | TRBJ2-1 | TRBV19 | CASGDSGRGKNEQFF | TGTGCCAGTGGAGATAGCGGGAGGGGAAAGAATGAGCAGTTCTTC
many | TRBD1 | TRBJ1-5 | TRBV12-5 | CASGLLDRGEMGIQPQHF | TGTGCTAGTGGTTTATTGGACAGGGGGGAGATGGGAATTCAGCCCCAGCATTTT
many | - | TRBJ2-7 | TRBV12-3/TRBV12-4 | CASSLRDNRYEQYF | TGTGCCAGCAGTTTAAGAGATAATCGCTACGAGCAGTACTTC
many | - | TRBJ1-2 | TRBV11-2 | CASSLDRVNYGYTF | TGTGCCAGCAGCTTAGACAGGGTTAACTATGGCTACACCTTC
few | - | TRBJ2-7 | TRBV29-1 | CSVSRGTNYEQYF | TGCAGCGTTAGCCGTGGGACGAACTACGAGCAGTACTTC
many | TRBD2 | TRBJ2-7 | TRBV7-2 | CASSLGAGGQYEQYF | TGTGCCAGCAGCTTAGGTGCGGGGGGACAATACGAGCAGTACTTC
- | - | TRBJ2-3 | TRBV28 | CASSFGGRLADTQYF | TGTGCCAGCAGTTTTGGGGGACGACTCGCAGATACGCAGTATTTT
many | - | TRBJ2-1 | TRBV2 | CASSDQGEQFF | TGTGCCAGCAGCGACCAGGGGGAGCAGTTCTTC
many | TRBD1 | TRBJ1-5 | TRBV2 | CASSTGDQPQHF | TGTGCCAGCAGTACAGGGGATCAGCCCCAGCATTTT
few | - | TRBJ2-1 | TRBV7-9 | CASSAFPGGLLFF | TGTGCCAGCAGCGCCTTCCCTGGTGGATTATTGTTCTTC
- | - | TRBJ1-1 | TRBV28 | CASSSHVKDFF | TGTGCCAGCAGTTCACATGTTAAGGATTTCTTT
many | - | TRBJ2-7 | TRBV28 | CASSPRFEQYF | TGTGCCAGCAGCCCGAGGTTCGAGCAGTACTTC
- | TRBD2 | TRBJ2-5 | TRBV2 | CASSGNSGLAYQEAQYF | TGTGCCAGCAGTGGAAATTCGGGACTAGCCTACCAAGAGGCCCAGTACTTC
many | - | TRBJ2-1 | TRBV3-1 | CASSQDLPDGQFF | TGTGCCAGCAGCCAAGATCTCCCTGACGGGCAGTTCTTC
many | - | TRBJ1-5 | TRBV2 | CASGGNQPQHF | TGTGCCAGCGGGGGGAATCAGCCCCAGCATTTT
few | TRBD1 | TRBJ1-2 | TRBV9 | CASSMAGTGAINYGYTF | TGTGCCAGCAGCATGGCCGGGACAGGAGCAATTAACTATGGCTACACCTTC
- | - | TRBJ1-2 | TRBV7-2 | CASSLEQGESIYGYTF | TGTGCCAGCAGCCTCGAACAGGGTGAGAGTATCTATGGCTACACCTTC
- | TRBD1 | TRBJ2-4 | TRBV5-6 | CAGSLGDRGYIQYF | TGTGCCGGCAGCTTAGGCGACAGGGGCTACATTCAGTACTTC
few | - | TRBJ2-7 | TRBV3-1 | CASSQDLAPYVQYF | TGTGCCAGCAGCCAAGATTTGGCTCCCTACGTGCAGTACTTC
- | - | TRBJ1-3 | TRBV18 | CASSPISANSGNTIYF | TGTGCCAGCTCTCCAATCTCAGCGAACTCTGGAAACACCATATATTTT
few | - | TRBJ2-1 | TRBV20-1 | CSAQYNEQFF | TGCAGTGCTCAATACAATGAGCAGTTCTTC
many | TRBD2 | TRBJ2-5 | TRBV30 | CAWTSGETQYF | TGTGCCTGGACTAGCGGAGAGACCCAGTACTTC
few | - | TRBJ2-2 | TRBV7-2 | CASSPYLGGAGELFF | TGTGCCAGCAGCCCCTACTTAGGAGGAGCCGGGGAGCTGTTTTTT
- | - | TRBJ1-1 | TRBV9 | CASSASSKAEAFF | TGTGCCAGCAGCGCCTCGTCTAAGGCTGAAGCTTTCTTT
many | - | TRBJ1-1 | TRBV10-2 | CASSGNTEAFF | TGCGCCAGCAGTGGCAACACTGAAGCTTTCTTT
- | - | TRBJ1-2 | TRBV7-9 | CACEILEGLYGYTF | TGTGCCTGCGAAATTCTAGAGGGACTCTATGGCTACACCTTC
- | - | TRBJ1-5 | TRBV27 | CASRNMAQYSNQPQHF | TGTGCCAGCAGGAACATGGCCCAATATAGCAATCAGCCCCAGCATTTT
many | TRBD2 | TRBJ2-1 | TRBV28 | CASRTASGRAAHNEQFF | TGTGCCAGCCGAACCGCTAGCGGGAGGGCCGCGCACAATGAGCAGTTCTTC
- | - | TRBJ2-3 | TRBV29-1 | CSSGRDRTDTQYF | TGCAGCTCCGGGCGGGATCGCACAGATACGCAGTATTTT
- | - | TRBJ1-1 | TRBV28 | CAARGPTEAFF | TGTGCCGCGCGGGGTCCCACTGAAGCTTTCTTT
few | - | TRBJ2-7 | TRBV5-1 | CASSPQTGQSLGEQYF | TGCGCCAGCAGCCCCCAGACCGGACAGAGTTTGGGCGAGCAGTACTTC
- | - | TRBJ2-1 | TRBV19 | CASSRDYRNYSEQFF | TGTGCCAGTAGTAGAGACTACCGAAACTACAGTGAGCAGTTCTTC
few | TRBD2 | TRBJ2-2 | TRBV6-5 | CASSLSPDWAGGPGELFF | TGTGCCAGCAGTTTATCGCCGGATTGGGCGGGAGGCCCCGGGGAGCTGTTTTTT
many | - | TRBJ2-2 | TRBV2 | CASSNWGSGELFF | TGTGCCAGCAGTAACTGGGGTAGCGGGGAGCTGTTTTTT
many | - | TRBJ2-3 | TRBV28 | CASSSPGGTDTQYF | TGTGCCAGCAGCTCCCCGGGGGGCACAGATACGCAGTATTTT